This TCR beta chain stems from a study of OX40 agonist ivuxolimab in advanced cancers. As for the study more broadly: Ivuxolimab, which targeted the costimulatory receptor OX40 (CD134), was an agonistic, fully human IgG2 monoclonal antibody. Of the 50 to 55 dose-escalation patients, hepatocellular carcinoma was present in 19, melanoma in around 15, renal cell carcinoma in 9 and head and neck cancer in 9. Prior anti-PD-1, anti-PD-L1 or anti-CTLA-4 therapy was permitted, and approximately 40% of dose-escalation patients had received checkpoint inhibitors. Intravenous ivuxolimab was administered to patients every 2 weeks at six dose levels: 0.01, 0.1, 0.3, 1.5, 3 and 10 mg/kg. Peripheral TCRbeta sequencing was intended to test whether TCR sequence diversity was altered and clonal T-cell expansion was caused by ivuxolimab. The paper describes the monotherapy dose-escalation part (N of about 57 patients) of the phase I trial of ivuxolimab. Three dose-escalation patients achieved partial responses, one with hepatocellular carcinoma and two with cutaneous melanoma. The dose-escalation cohort was roughly 87% male with a mean age of approximately 59 years, ranging from about 23 to 85. Findings and caveats that apply to the study as a whole: Low levels of normalized T-cell clonal expansion were also seen in some patients who did not respond. After ivuxolimab, more expanded clones were found on average in CD8+ T cells than in CD4+ T cells. At doses from 0.1 to 3.0 mg/kg, clonal expansion was seen in both CD4+ and CD8+ blood T cells between baseline and week 6. In partial responders in the 0.1-3.0 mg/kg groups, normalized peripheral clonal expansion was found to be among the lowest, especially among CD8+ T cells. The antigen specificity of the peripheral T cells that underwent clonal expansion was not determined.

Genomic DNA was isolated from the sorted cells so that the TCRbeta CDR3 region could be sequenced. TCRbeta CDR3 regions were sequenced using the immunoSEQ Assay. The table was pulled from immuneACCESS by TCRdb, which kept in-frame rearrangements only. Such tables lose some clones; where checked, under half of the loss comes from unresolved V genes, and the rest has no known cause. Across this sample there are about 98,000 clones, with around 94% seen only once. The ten biggest clones cover around 0.25% of the sample. The trial excluded patients who had a history of autoimmune disease or were on systemic immunosuppression. Peripheral blood for TCR sequencing was collected from all dose cohorts at baseline, on cycle 4 day 1, and on cycle 7 day 1. Samples came from an open-label, multicenter, first-in-human phase I dose-escalation trial of ivuxolimab. Adults with locally advanced or metastatic head and neck squamous cell, hepatocellular, melanoma or renal cell carcinoma were enrolled in the trial. Before TCR sequencing, CD4+ and CD8+ T cells were separately sorted from peripheral blood.

V is pruned by 0 bases and J by 8 bases, leaving 0 bases of the junction without a gene match. Via the germline V gene, CDR1 is SGHTA and CDR2 FQGTGA. The CDR3 runs 13 residues from the cysteine to the phenylalanine. CDR3 DNA only is kept here, 39 bases in frame from base 1. As concerns this clone: Its antigen has not been determined. Base qualities were left out, and no much larger clone turns up one base away.

Sequenced here: CD4+ or CD8+ T cells sorted from blood, sampled in a trial of the OX40 agonist ivuxolimab. This TCR derives from an adult with an advanced solid tumor such as melanoma, head and neck, liver or kidney cancer. This receptor chain uses TRBV7-3 and TRBJ2-1; TRBD2 fits 8 bases in the junction. The CDR3 protein: CASSLTREDEQFF. The base sequence is TGTGCCAGCAGCTTAACGCGGGAGGATGAGCAGTTCTTC.